This TCR beta chain is drawn from a study of a mutant IDH1 vaccine in newly diagnosed glioma (dated by TCRdb to the early 2020s). With respect to the entire study: Across visits V03 through V10, patients got a total of eight vaccinations, given in weeks 1, 3, 5, 7, 11, 15, 19 and 23. Longitudinal TCRB deep sequencing was performed for roughly 24 treated patients wherever samples were available for exploratory analyses. The roughly 32 treated patients were roughly 62% male and 37.5% female, with a mean age of around 40 years. In the chemotherapy-containing groups, vaccination started alongside temozolomide cycles, whereas in patients who had radiotherapy alone it started 4-6 weeks after radiotherapy. Peripheral blood samples were drawn at six visits, namely V03 (baseline), V05, V07, V10, V12 and V13. Prior to enrollment, standard therapy consisting of radiotherapy alone, temozolomide alone, or radiochemotherapy with temozolomide had been administered to patients, with the combination being received by most patients.

The CDR3 runs 14 residues from the cysteine to the phenylalanine. The read is trimmed to its CDR3 DNA, 42 bases read in frame from base 1. The germline V gene (reference sequence) gives CDR1 as GTSNPN and CDR2 as SVGIG. Cut back by 5 bases and 0 bases, the V and J ends lie 8 bases apart. For this clone: What this receptor recognizes is not known. Within one base of it there is no much larger clone, and no base qualities were kept.

Library creation used the immunoSEQ multiplex PCR assay. Rearranged TCR beta chain sequences were amplified with the hsTCRB Kit following the manufacturer's protocol. Sequencing of TCRB libraries was carried out on an Illumina MiSeq. The original methods were these. The kit vendor's proprietary platform handled demultiplexing, trimming and gene mapping. This is the immuneACCESS table as TCRdb keeps it, with only in-frame sequences that have V and J called. A part of the clones is gone; compared with another copy, unresolved V genes explain less than half, and the rest is unexplained. V, J and clone size are taken as reported in that table, and D and trimming were inferred from the DNA itself. For this sample there are about 37,000 clones; around 83% appear just once. Approximately 25% of the sample comes from the top ten. Reading the label with the study, this specimen's time point is: week 5, during vaccination. A 20-mer mutant IDH1 peptide at 300 micrograms in Montanide made up each vaccine dose, which was injected subcutaneously together with topical imiquimod. The donors had newly diagnosed IDH1-mutant astrocytomas of WHO grade 3 or 4 that showed loss of nuclear ATRX. The samples were drawn from NOA16, a multicentre, single-arm, open-label phase I trial in Germany that tested a mutant IDH1 peptide vaccine in humans for the first time. The DNeasy Blood and Tissue Kit was used to extract genomic DNA from EDTA blood for TCRB sequencing.

Results and caveats for the whole study, not just this receptor: Immune responses induced by the vaccine were seen in 90% to 95% of patients across multiple MHC alleles. Selection of PBMC samples for TCRB deep sequencing was based on availability. The authors stated that sample limitations prevented analyses of patient blood samples from being reproduced. Pseudoprogression seemed to be unrelated to changes in the top peripheral T cell clonotypes found by TCRB sequencing.

This material consisted of PBMCs, taken from a glioma patient whose treatment included an IDH1 peptide vaccine. This receptor was obtained from a man aged 25-40 years with glioma. The sequence is built from TRBV30 and TRBJ1-6, with no D gene named confidently. DNA sequence: TGTGCCTGGGTTGCGAACTCCTATAATTCACCCCTCCACTTT. Its translation reads: CAWVANSYNSPLHF. Outside the CDR3, residues come from the reference TRBV30 and TRBJ1-6 proteins, so the full variable domain is: SQTIHQWPATLVQPVGSPLSLECTVEGTSNPNLYWYRQAAGRGLQLLFYSVGIGQISSEVPQNLSASRPQDRQFILSSKKLLLSDSGFYLCAWVANSYNSPLHFGNGTRLTVT.